These T cell receptor beta chains were read from a single sample in a study of OX40 agonist ivuxolimab in advanced cancers. The assay was immunoSEQ multiplex PCR, and TCRdb's table has in-frame clones only and misses some. The sample shows around 58,000 clones, around 89% of them seen only once. Here the sequenced sample was CD4+ or CD8+ T cells sorted from blood, taken in a trial of the OX40 agonist ivuxolimab. The receptors shown here come from an adult with an advanced solid tumor such as melanoma, head and neck, liver or kidney cancer. CDR3s include the opening cysteine and the closing phenylalanine or tryptophan. Fields, in order: CDR3 protein, CDR3 DNA, V gene, clone size, D gene, J gene, CDR3 length. A D gene is named only where the DNA matches it firmly. Not all rows give a size; the values are once, few, many and, for expanded clones, a class.

cdr3_aa: CASSPSPPPNSKNIQYF
cdr3_nt: TGTGCCAGCTCACCTAGTCCCCCTCCGAACTCCAAAAACATTCAGTACTTC
v_call: TRBV18
clone_size: .
d_call: .
j_call: TRBJ2-4
cdr3_length: 17

cdr3_aa: CASNLQGADQPQHF
cdr3_nt: TGTGCCAGCAACCTACAGGGGGCAGATCAGCCCCAGCATTTT
v_call: TRBV2
clone_size: .
d_call: TRBD1
j_call: TRBJ1-5
cdr3_length: 14

cdr3_aa: CASSQGGDNEKLFF
cdr3_nt: TGTGCCAGCTCACAGGGCGGAGATAATGAAAAACTGTTTTTT
v_call: TRBV18
clone_size: .
d_call: .
j_call: TRBJ1-4
cdr3_length: 14

cdr3_aa: CASSRTDNQPQHF
cdr3_nt: TGTGCCAGCAGCCGGACAGACAATCAGCCCCAGCATTTT
v_call: TRBV6-6
clone_size: .
d_call: .
j_call: TRBJ1-5
cdr3_length: 13

cdr3_aa: CAISGQPNTEAFF
cdr3_nt: TGTGCCATCAGTGGACAACCGAACACTGAAGCTTTCTTT
v_call: TRBV10-3
clone_size: .
d_call: .
j_call: TRBJ1-1
cdr3_length: 13

cdr3_aa: CAWSTGYEQYF
cdr3_nt: TGTGCCTGGAGTACTGGTTACGAGCAGTACTTC
v_call: TRBV30
clone_size: .
d_call: .
j_call: TRBJ2-7
cdr3_length: 11

cdr3_aa: CASSGDSLNQPQHF
cdr3_nt: TGTGCCAGCAGTGGGGACAGTCTTAATCAGCCCCAGCATTTT
v_call: TRBV2
clone_size: .
d_call: TRBD1
j_call: TRBJ1-5
cdr3_length: 14

cdr3_aa: CASSPGTGQKTQYF
cdr3_nt: TGTGCCAGCAGCCCTGGGACAGGGCAAAAGACCCAGTACTTC
v_call: TRBV7-2
clone_size: .
d_call: TRBD1
j_call: TRBJ2-5
cdr3_length: 14

cdr3_aa: CASSMSPEKLFF
cdr3_nt: TGTGCCAGTAGTATGTCCCCTGAAAAACTGTTTTTT
v_call: TRBV19
clone_size: .
d_call: .
j_call: TRBJ1-4
cdr3_length: 12

cdr3_aa: CATSSSPSAGEQFF
cdr3_nt: TGTGCCACCAGCTCCTCCCCGAGCGCCGGTGAGCAGTTCTTC
v_call: TRBV15
clone_size: .
d_call: .
j_call: TRBJ2-1
cdr3_length: 14

cdr3_aa: CASRATSGGATDTQYF
cdr3_nt: TGTGCCAGCAGAGCAACTAGCGGGGGGGCGACAGATACGCAGTATTTT
v_call: TRBV2
clone_size: once
d_call: TRBD2
j_call: TRBJ2-3
cdr3_length: 16

cdr3_aa: CASSYRQNTGELFF
cdr3_nt: TGTGCCAGCAGTTACCGGCAGAACACCGGGGAGCTGTTTTTT
v_call: TRBV6-5
clone_size: .
d_call: .
j_call: TRBJ2-2
cdr3_length: 14

cdr3_aa: CASSSGQLMNTEAFF
cdr3_nt: TGTGCCAGCAGTTCCGGACAGCTTATGAACACTGAAGCTTTCTTT
v_call: TRBV9
clone_size: .
d_call: .
j_call: TRBJ1-1
cdr3_length: 15

cdr3_aa: CASSQEGWGPAFF
cdr3_nt: TGCGCCAGCAGCCAAGAAGGATGGGGGCCCGCTTTCTTT
v_call: TRBV4-1
clone_size: .
d_call: .
j_call: TRBJ1-1
cdr3_length: 13

cdr3_aa: CASSVRLVGAQETQYF
cdr3_nt: TGTGCCAGCAGCGTAAGGTTAGTCGGGGCCCAAGAGACCCAGTACTTC
v_call: TRBV9
clone_size: .
d_call: .
j_call: TRBJ2-5
cdr3_length: 16

cdr3_aa: CASIGLVTVEQFF
cdr3_nt: TGTGCCAGCATCGGACTAGTTACCGTTGAGCAGTTCTTC
v_call: TRBV6-1
clone_size: .
d_call: TRBD2
j_call: TRBJ2-1
cdr3_length: 13

cdr3_aa: CASSLAKEDNQPQHF
cdr3_nt: TGTGCCAGCAGCTTGGCCAAAGAAGATAATCAGCCCCAGCATTTT
v_call: TRBV5-6
clone_size: .
d_call: .
j_call: TRBJ1-5
cdr3_length: 15

cdr3_aa: CASSFQGATGELFF
cdr3_nt: TGTGCCAGCAGTTTCCAGGGGGCTACCGGGGAGCTGTTTTTT
v_call: TRBV6-4
clone_size: .
d_call: TRBD1
j_call: TRBJ2-2
cdr3_length: 14

cdr3_aa: CASSADKDQPQHF
cdr3_nt: TGTGCCAGCAGCGCCGACAAGGATCAGCCCCAGCATTTT
v_call: TRBV7-3
clone_size: .
d_call: .
j_call: TRBJ1-5
cdr3_length: 13

cdr3_aa: CASTSQGRGTDTQYF
cdr3_nt: TGTGCCAGCACCTCCCAGGGGAGGGGCACAGATACGCAGTATTTT
v_call: TRBV27
clone_size: once
d_call: .
j_call: TRBJ2-3
cdr3_length: 15

cdr3_aa: CASSAASSRVGELFF
cdr3_nt: TGTGCCAGCAGCGCCGCTAGCTCCCGGGTCGGGGAGCTGTTTTTT
v_call: TRBV9
clone_size: .
d_call: .
j_call: TRBJ2-2
cdr3_length: 15

cdr3_aa: CASSRDRGNSQPQHF
cdr3_nt: TGTGCCAGCAGTCGGGACAGGGGAAACAGTCAGCCCCAGCATTTT
v_call: TRBV6-5
clone_size: .
d_call: TRBD1
j_call: TRBJ1-5
cdr3_length: 15